The 5 T cell receptor beta chains below all came from one sample that was sequenced in a study of T cells in Graves' hyperthyroidism and ophthalmopathy (dated by TCRdb to between 2018 and 2020). Library preparation was by multiplex PCR. Sequencer: Illumina HiSeq 2000. The TCR beta CDR3 regions were amplified from the RNA transcripts. The first round of RT-PCR for the TCR CDR3 was performed with the HTBI primer set and the Qiagen OneStep RT-PCR kit. TCRdb reprocessed the public reads (quality trimming at Q25 with fastp, clone calling with MiXCR) and kept in-frame beta chains. Each CDR3 protein appears once, grouped with its most common genes and DNA. The sample table records roughly 500,000 distinct CDR3 sequences; roughly 25% of these occur just once. About 11% of the sample is in the top ten clones. The sample comprised blood. All receptors come from a woman aged 30 to 39 with Graves' ophthalmopathy.

This clonotype showed up many times. The CDR3 here is CASRVGPRNQPQHF. The DNA for the CDR3 is TGTGCCAGCAGGGTTGGACCCCGGAATCAGCCCCAGCATTTT. This chain links TRBV2 with TRBJ1-5; D call uncertain. V was trimmed by 6 bases and J by 4 bases, leaving 13 bases between them. Looked up from germline, CDR1 is SNHLY and CDR2 is FYNNEI. This CDR3 contains 14 residues.

This clonotype occurred many times. The DNA of the CDR3 is TGTGCCAGCAGCCTTAATGTGGAAGAGACCCAGTACTTC. It translates to CASSLNVEETQYF. The chain combines TRBV7-3 with TRBJ2-5; the D is unclear. This CDR3 is built from 13 residues. The ends were cut back, 5 bases at V and 3 bases at J, with 10 bases in the middle. CDR1 and CDR2 from the germline V gene are SGHTA and FQGTGA.

In this sample, this clonotype turned up many times. For the CDR3, the DNA is TGTGCCAGCAGTGGTCAGGGGCTCGGCAATCAGCCCCAGCATTTT. Translation gives CASSGQGLGNQPQHF. J is TRBJ1-5 and V is TRBV28, with D maybe TRBD1 (6 bases). CDR3 size: 15 residues. Germline CDR1 and CDR2: MDHEN and SYDVKM. V lost 5 bases and J lost 2, with 13 bases in between.

This clonotype was counted at least ten times. This rearrangement joins TRBV27 to TRBJ1-1; D is uncertain. The CDR3 covers 13 residues. Germline CDR1 is MNHEY and CDR2 is SMNVEV (reference sequence). V gave up 3 bases and J gave up 8 bases, with 13 bases separating them. CDR3 bases: TGTGCCAGCAGTTTTTCAGGATCCCAGGAAGCTTTCTTT. Protein: CASSFSGSQEAFF.

This clonotype has at least ten counts. One junction end disagrees with the germline gene, perhaps due to a read error. The chain combines TRBV7-9 with TRBJ1-1; a weak D match, TRBD1 (6 bases). The CDR3 has 12 residues. Germline V lookup: CDR1 SEHNR, CDR2 FQNEAQ (reference sequence). CDR3 region: CANSLGGMSAFF. The CDR3 DNA is TGTGCCAACAGCTTAGGGGGAATGTCAGCTTTCTTT.